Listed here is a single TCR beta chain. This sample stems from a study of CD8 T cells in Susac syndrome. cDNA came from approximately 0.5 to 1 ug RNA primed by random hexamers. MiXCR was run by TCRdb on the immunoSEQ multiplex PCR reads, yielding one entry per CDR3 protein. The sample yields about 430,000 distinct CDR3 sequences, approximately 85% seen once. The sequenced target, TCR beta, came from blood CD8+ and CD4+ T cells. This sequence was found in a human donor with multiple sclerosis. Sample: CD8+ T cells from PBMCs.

The CDR3: CSVEGGAGGETQYF. CDR3 DNA: TGCAGCGTTGAAGGCGGTGCGGGTGGAGAGACCCAGTACTTC. The rearrangement joins TRBV29-1 to TRBJ2-5; TRBD2 is a possible D gene (5 bases). V was pared by 1 base and J by 4 bases, with 13 bases between. The germline V gene encodes CDR1 SQVTM and CDR2 ANQGSEA. This CDR3 comprises 14 residues.